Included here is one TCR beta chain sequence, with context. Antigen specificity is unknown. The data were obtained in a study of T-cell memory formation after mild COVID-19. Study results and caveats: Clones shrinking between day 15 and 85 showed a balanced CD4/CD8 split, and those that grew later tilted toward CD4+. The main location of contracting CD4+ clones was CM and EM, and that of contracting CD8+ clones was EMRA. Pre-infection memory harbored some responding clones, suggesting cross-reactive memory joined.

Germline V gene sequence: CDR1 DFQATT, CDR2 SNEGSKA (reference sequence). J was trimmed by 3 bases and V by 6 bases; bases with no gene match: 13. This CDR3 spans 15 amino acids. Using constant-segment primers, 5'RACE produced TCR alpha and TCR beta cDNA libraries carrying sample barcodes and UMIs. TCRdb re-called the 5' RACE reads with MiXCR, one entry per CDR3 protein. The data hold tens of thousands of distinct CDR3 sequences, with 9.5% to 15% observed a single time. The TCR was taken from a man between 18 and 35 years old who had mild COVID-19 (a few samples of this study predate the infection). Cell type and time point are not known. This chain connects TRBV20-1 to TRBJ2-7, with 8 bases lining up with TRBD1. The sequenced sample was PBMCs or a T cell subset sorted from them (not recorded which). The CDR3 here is CSASDRGRGLYEQYF. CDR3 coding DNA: TGCAGTGCGTCAGACAGGGGTCGGGGACTCTACGAGCAGTACTTC.